What follows are 31 T cell receptor beta chains derived from one specimen sequenced in a study of cytomegalovirus exposure and HLA in healthy donors. PCR employed 60 Vbeta and 13 Jbeta primers. Data came from immunoSEQ multiplex PCR; TCRdb stores just in-frame clones and leaves some out. The data show over 150,000 clones, 81% seen once. Material: PBMCs. The receptor source for this set is a woman in her 30s in good health and CMV-seronegative.

To note about this clone: Other DNA sequences within the sample encode an identical CDR3. The V gene is TRBV5-1, the J gene TRBJ2-5; 12 bases are shared with TRBD2. The CDR3 consists of 15 residues. Losses at the gene ends were 4 bases for V and 2 bases for J; bases not matched to a gene: 3. Germline V gene lookup returns CDR1 SGHRS and CDR2 YFSETQ. CDR3 amino acids: CASSQTSGGQETQYF. CDR3 in DNA: TGCGCCAGCAGCCAGACTAGCGGGGGACAAGAGACCCAGTACTTC.

This chain connects TRBV19 to TRBJ1-2; 7 nucleotides align to TRBD1. Looked up from germline, CDR1 is LNHDA and CDR2 is SQIVND (reference sequence). Germline trimming cut 5 bases from V and 5 bases from J; bases unmatched to any gene: 14. The CDR3 is made up of 16 amino acids. As DNA, the CDR3 is TGTGCCAGTAGTGTACAGAACAGGGGTTTAGGGTATGGCTACACCTTC. Translated, it gives CASSVQNRGLGYGYTF.

This chain links TRBV19 with TRBJ1-5; D gene uncertain. Germline CDR1 reads LNHDA; CDR2 reads SQIVND (reference sequence). The length of the CDR3 is 15 residues. Deletions cut 3 bases from V and 3 bases from J, with 12 bases between. Here the CDR3 reads CASSMAGVFNQPQHF. DNA for the CDR3: TGTGCCAGTAGTATGGCGGGCGTCTTCAATCAGCCCCAGCATTTT.

The V gene is TRBV28, the J gene TRBJ2-7; D is perhaps TRBD2 (5 bases). The CDR3 runs to 10 residues. CDR1 is MDHEN and CDR2 is SYDVKM in the germline V gene. The CDR3 DNA is TGTGGAGTGGGAGCCTACGAGCAGTACTTC. Its protein product is CGVGAYEQYF.

This clone was seen more than once but under ten times. The genes are TRBV6-1 and TRBJ1-3, with D possibly matching TRBD1 (5 bases). CDR1 MNHNS and CDR2 SASEGT come from the germline V gene. V was pared by 6 bases and J by 3 bases, with 12 bases between. The CDR3 spans 14 residues. The CDR3 loop reads CASRRAGVGNTIYF. CDR3 nucleotides: TGTGCCAGCAGGAGAGCGGGGGTTGGAAACACCATATATTTT.

The chain links TRBV7-2 to TRBJ1-2; 10 bases are shared with TRBD1. V was pared by 4 bases and J by 3 bases, with 2 bases of the junction left unmatched. Germline loops: CDR1 SGHTA, CDR2 FQGNSA. The CDR3 is made up of 14 amino acids. The CDR3 loop is CASSSGTGDYGYTF. The DNA for the CDR3 is TGTGCCAGCAGCTCCGGGACAGGGGACTATGGCTACACCTTC.

This chain joins TRBV7-9 and TRBJ2-3; 9 nucleotides line up with TRBD1. The CDR3 has 15 residues. The V gene end was trimmed by 5 bases and the J gene end by 2 bases; junction bases not matched to a gene: 5. In germline, CDR1 is SEHNR, CDR2 FQNEAQ (reference sequence). The DNA of the CDR3 is TGTGCCAGCAGCACCGGGACAGGGTCCACAGATACGCAGTATTTT. This translates into CASSTGTGSTDTQYF.

This chain uses TRBV6-4 with TRBJ2-2, with D unresolved. V was cut by 3 bases and J by 6 bases, with 11 bases left in between. The germline gives CDR1 MRHNA, CDR2 SNTAGT. The CDR3 sequence is 14 residues long. In DNA form, the CDR3 reads TGTGCCAGCAGTGAGGGTTTAGGAGCCGGGGAGCTGTTTTTT. Amino acids: CASSEGLGAGELFF.

CDR3 nucleotide sequence: TGTGCCAGTAGTATTGCAGGCAAGATGTATGGCTACACCTTC. Its translation: CASSIAGKMYGYTF. The gene calls are TRBV19 and TRBJ1-2; D is undetermined. Germline V gene sequence: CDR1 LNHDA, CDR2 SQIVND (reference sequence). The CDR3 loop spans 14 amino acids. Trimming removed 3 bases at V and 5 bases at J, with 13 bases between. The whole variable domain, remainder taken from reference TRBV19 and TRBJ1-2, is DGGITQSPKYLFRKEGQNVTLSCEQNLNHDAMYWYRQDPGQGLRLIYYSQIVNDFQKGDIAEGYSVSREKKESFPLTVTSAQKNPTAFYLCASSIAGKMYGYTFGSGTRLTVV.

J is TRBJ2-3 and V is TRBV5-1; TRBD2 matches at 15 bases. Trimming cost V 4 bases and J 4 bases; bases outside gene matches: 10. From germline, CDR1 is SGHRS and CDR2 YFSETQ. CDR3 size: 18 residues. CDR3 region: CASSTRGLAGGLSDTQYF. CDR3 sequence (DNA): TGCGCCAGCAGCACCCGGGGACTAGCGGGAGGCTTGTCAGATACGCAGTATTTT.

The chain links TRBV7-2 to TRBJ2-7; 9 bases map to TRBD1. The CDR3 sequence is 16 residues long. The germline V gene encodes CDR1 SGHTA and CDR2 FQGNSA. The V segment lost 3 bases and the J segment 1 base; nucleotides outside the gene matches: 7. Here the CDR3 DNA reads TGTGCCAGCAGCTTTTTACCGACAGGGGGATCCTACGAGCAGTACTTC. Translation: CASSFLPTGGSYEQYF.

This chain connects TRBV27 to TRBJ1-5; possible D gene TRBD1, 5 bases. Trimming removed 3 bases from V and 4 bases from J, with 13 bases in between. This CDR3 comprises 15 residues. Germline V gives CDR1 MNHEY, CDR2 SMNVEV (reference sequence). The CDR3 nucleotides read TGTGCCAGCAGTTTTTCGGGGGACGGGAATCAGCCCCAGCATTTT. Translated: CASSFSGDGNQPQHF.

V is TRBV9 and J is TRBJ2-2; D perhaps matches TRBD1 (6 bases). The CDR3 is made up of 15 amino acids. V lost 2 bases to trimming and J lost 6 bases, with 14 bases between them. CDR1 is SGDLS and CDR2 is YYNGEE in the germline V gene. In DNA form, the CDR3 reads TGTGCCAGCAGCGTTGGATCAGGGGTCGCCGGGGAGCTGTTTTTT. Translating gives CASSVGSGVAGELFF.

The gene calls are TRBV5-1 and TRBJ1-5, with TRBD1 matching over 8 bases. Germline CDR1 reads SGHRS; CDR2 reads YFSETQ. The J segment lost 2 bases and the V segment lost 0 bases, leaving 4 bases of the junction unmatched. The CDR3 covers 16 residues. The CDR3 spells CASSLAPGGRNQPQHF. CDR3 DNA sequence: TGCGCCAGCAGCTTGGCCCCAGGGGGCCGCAATCAGCCCCAGCATTTT.

The rearrangement joins TRBV5-1 to TRBJ2-1; 9 bases match TRBD2. Looked up from germline, CDR1 is SGHRS and CDR2 is YFSETQ. The CDR3 is made up of 17 amino acids. V shed 8 bases, J shed 6 bases, and the junction held 18 bases outside the gene matches. CDR3 amino acids: CASIPIPSGTGLNEQFF. Written as DNA, the CDR3 is TGCGCCAGTATCCCGATACCTAGCGGGACGGGGCTCAATGAGCAGTTCTTC. The full variable domain, rest sourced from reference TRBV5-1 and TRBJ2-1, is KAGVTQTPRYLIKTRGQQVTLSCSPISGHRSVSWYQQTPGQGLQFLFEYFSETQRNKGNFPGRFSGRQFSNSRSEMNVSTLELGDSALYLCASIPIPSGTGLNEQFFGPGTRLTVL.

This clone is a singleton in its sample. CDR3 bases: TGTGCCAGCAGTCCGGGCCCGGGGAGCTATGGCTACACCTTC. As protein: CASSPGPGSYGYTF. The chain links TRBV7-2 to TRBJ1-2; D remains ambiguous. Germline-derived CDR1 and CDR2 are SGHTA and FQGNSA. The CDR3 loop spans 14 amino acids. V was shortened by 6 bases and J by 4 bases, with 15 bases between the two germline ends.

The chain carries TRBV27 and TRBJ2-7; D possibly corresponds to TRBD1 (6 bases). Germline V gene lookup returns CDR1 MNHEY and CDR2 SMNVEV (reference sequence). The V end lost 8 bases, the J end lost 4 bases, and 15 bases lay between the germline ends. This CDR3 contains 13 residues. This chain's CDR3 is CASRRTGKYEQYF. The CDR3 DNA reads as TGTGCCAGCCGGAGAACAGGGAAATACGAGCAGTACTTC.

This clone appeared a few times. The chain is built from TRBV7-9 and TRBJ1-2; TRBD1 aligns across 11 bases. The CDR3 runs 15 residues. Germline loops: CDR1 SEHNR, CDR2 FQNEAQ (reference sequence). Trimming took 5 bases from V and 4 from J; bases not matched to a gene: 6. CDR3 sequence reads: CASSPRTGGGYGYTF. In DNA form, the CDR3 reads TGTGCCAGCAGCCCGAGGACAGGGGGCGGCTATGGCTACACCTTC. The entire variable domain, with the rest obtained from reference TRBV7-9 and TRBJ1-2, is as follows: DTGVSQNPRHKITKRGQNVTFRCDPISEHNRLYWYRQTLGQGPEFLTYFQNEAQLEKSRLLSDRFSAERPKGSFSTLEIQRTEQGDSAMYLCASSPRTGGGYGYTFGSGTRLTVV.

This clone has just one count. J is TRBJ2-7 and V is TRBV5-1, with 8 positions matching TRBD2. The CDR3 is 13 amino acids. Per germline, CDR1 SGHRS and CDR2 YFSETQ. After removal of 4 bases from V and 6 bases from J, the junction contained 6 bases not matched to a gene. The CDR3 bases are TGCGCCAGCAGCCCCGGACTAGCTGCCGAGCAGTACTTC. This encodes CASSPGLAAEQYF.

The gene calls are TRBV19 and TRBJ1-1; 7 bases align to TRBD1. Trimming cost V 8 bases and J 1 base; bases outside gene matches: 1. The CDR3 covers 12 residues. CDR1 and CDR2 (germline): LNHDA, SQIVND (reference sequence). CDR3 DNA: TGTGCCAGTGGGACAGAGAACACTGAAGCTTTCTTT. It codes for CASGTENTEAFF.

The chain is built from TRBV19 and TRBJ2-1; 8 bases line up with TRBD2. The CDR3 runs to 16 residues. V lost 2 bases to trimming and J lost 5 bases; unmatched junction nucleotides: 8. Looked up from germline, CDR1 is LNHDA and CDR2 is SQIVND (reference sequence). CDR3 sequence: CASSISGTRQDNEQFF. DNA of the CDR3: TGTGCCAGTAGTATATCAGGGACTAGGCAGGACAATGAGCAGTTCTTC.

V gene TRBV2 combines with J gene TRBJ2-7; TRBD1 agrees at 7 bases. Per the germline V gene, CDR1 is SNHLY and CDR2 is FYNNEI. V lost 0 bases, J lost 12 bases, and 5 bases stayed unmatched. This CDR3 is 12 amino acids long. In DNA form, the CDR3 reads TGTGCCAGCAGTGAAGCTGACAGGGAGTGGTACTTC. This codes for CASSEADREWYF.

The CDR3 sequence: CASSWAYSGNTIYF. DNA of the CDR3: TGTGCCAGCAGTTGGGCGTACTCTGGAAACACCATATATTTT. The J gene is TRBJ1-3, the V gene TRBV28; D is uncertain. The CDR3 runs 14 residues. V was clipped by 4 bases and J by 0 bases, with 7 bases between them. Germline lookup yields CDR1 MDHEN and CDR2 SYDVKM.

V gene TRBV28 combines with J gene TRBJ2-7, with 8 positions matching TRBD2. CDR1 and CDR2 (germline): MDHEN, SYDVKM. This CDR3 contains 14 residues. With 10 bases clipped from V and 2 bases from J, the junction kept 10 bases outside the gene matches. CDR3 sequence reads: CATFRPGLAYEQYF. CDR3 nucleotide sequence: TGTGCCACCTTTAGACCGGGACTAGCCTACGAGCAGTACTTC.

The chain couples TRBV6-5 to TRBJ1-6; TRBD1 matches 7 bases. The CDR3 runs 14 residues. From germline, CDR1 is MNHEY and CDR2 SVGAGI. The J segment lost 9 bases and the V segment lost 7 bases, leaving 9 bases of the junction unmatched. The CDR3 sequence: CASNKGGAGSPLHF. In nucleotides, the CDR3 is TGTGCCAGCAATAAAGGGGGCGCGGGTTCACCCCTCCACTTT.

The CDR3 is CASSGQVNTEAFF. The CDR3, as DNA: TGTGCCAGCTCCGGACAGGTGAACACTGAAGCTTTCTTT. The V and J genes are TRBV18 and TRBJ1-1; 7 positions agree with TRBD1. Trimming removed 6 bases from V and 0 bases from J; junction bases left unmatched: 1. Germline V gene data show CDR1 as KGHSH and CDR2 as LQKENI. The CDR3 covers 13 residues. The variable domain in full, completed from reference TRBV18 and TRBJ1-1, reads NAGVMQNPRHLVRRRGQEARLRCSPMKGHSHVYWYRQLPEEGLKFMVYLQKENIIDESGMPKERFSAEFPKEGPSILRIQQVVRGDSAAYFCASSGQVNTEAFFGQGTRLTVV.

V usage is TRBV5-1 and J usage is TRBJ2-2; D ambiguous. Trimming pared 0 bases from V and 0 bases from J, leaving 12 bases between. CDR1 and CDR2 from the germline V gene are SGHRS and YFSETQ. There are 17 residues in the CDR3. The CDR3 sequence is CASSLVSGFANTGELFF. The CDR3 coding sequence is TGCGCCAGCAGCTTGGTATCTGGCTTCGCGAACACCGGGGAGCTGTTTTTT.

This clone was counted between two and nine times. The V call is TRBV9, the J call TRBJ2-7; TRBD2 aligns across 8 bases. Germline trimming cut 4 bases from V and 5 bases from J; bases unmatched to any gene: 5. Per germline, CDR1 SGDLS and CDR2 YYNGEE. This CDR3 has 13 residues. CDR3 bases: TGTGCCAGCAGCCCGGGGGGGTGGAACGAGCAGTACTTC. Its translation: CASSPGGWNEQYF.

The gene calls are TRBV6-1 and TRBJ1-1; D is ambiguous. The germline V gene encodes CDR1 MNHNS and CDR2 SASEGT. Between the trimmed V and J ends, which lost 6 bases and 3 bases, there was a span of 8 bases. There are 12 residues in the CDR3. In DNA, the CDR3 is TGTGCCAGCAGATTAGTGGACACTGAAGCTTTCTTT. Amino acids: CASRLVDTEAFF.

This clone has a single count. The rearrangement joins TRBV27 to TRBJ2-3; 7 bases are a match to TRBD2. Germline values: CDR1 MNHEY, CDR2 SMNVEV (reference sequence). Trimming cost V 7 bases and J 6 bases; bases outside gene matches: 13. The CDR3 covers 15 residues. The CDR3 coding sequence is TGTGCCAGCAACATCCAGCGGGATCTTCTGGATACGCAGTATTTT. Translation: CASNIQRDLLDTQYF.

This chain joins TRBV29-1 and TRBJ2-1, with D perhaps matching TRBD2 (6 bases). Trimming removed 1 base at V and 5 bases at J, with 9 bases between. The CDR3 consists of 13 residues. Per germline, CDR1 SQVTM and CDR2 ANQGSEA. The CDR3 bases are TGCAGCGTTGAAGGGCCGGGGGACAATGAGCAGTTCTTC. Protein: CSVEGPGDNEQFF.